These T cell receptor beta chains were read from a single sample in a study of PD-1 blockade in classical Hodgkin lymphoma. Sequenced by immunoSEQ multiplex PCR; TCRdb stores in-frame clones only, minus some. The repertoire holds some 70,000 clones, with over 85% as singletons. Sequenced sample: peripheral blood mononuclear cells (PBMCs). The receptors originated from a human donor with classical Hodgkin lymphoma. Each CDR3 is given with its conserved first and last residue. Fields, in order: CDR3 protein, CDR3 DNA, J gene, V gene, clone size, D gene. D genes are given only for firm matches. Clone size is given for some rows only: seen once, a few or many times, or a class if the clone is expanded.

CASRWGEEDTEAFF | TGTGCCAGTAGATGGGGGGAAGAGGACACTGAAGCTTTCTTT | TRBJ1-1 | TRBV19 | - | -
CASSLELAGGLSEQFF | TGCGCCAGCAGCTTGGAACTAGCGGGGGGGCTCAGTGAGCAGTTCTTC | TRBJ2-1 | TRBV5-1 | - | TRBD2
CASSASRVRNYGYTF | TGTGCCAGCAGCGCTAGCCGGGTGAGGAACTATGGCTACACCTTC | TRBJ1-2 | TRBV6-1 | few | -
CASSLGGPYEQYF | TGTGCCAGCAGTTTGGGCGGGCCCTACGAGCAGTACTTC | TRBJ2-7 | TRBV28 | - | -
CASSQVLTWAGGFEKLFF | TGCGCCAGCAGCCAGGTCCTAACGTGGGCAGGGGGCTTTGAAAAACTGTTTTTT | TRBJ1-4 | TRBV5-4 | - | TRBD1
CASSLAPTAGAGELFF | TGCGCCAGCAGCTTGGCCCCCACTGCTGGCGCCGGGGAGCTGTTTTTT | TRBJ2-2 | TRBV5-1 | - | -
CASSPFGLTYEQYF | TGTGCCAGCAGTCCCTTCGGGCTTACTTACGAGCAGTACTTC | TRBJ2-7 | TRBV27 | - | -
CASSRRAKNIQYF | TGCGCCAGCAGCAGGAGAGCCAAAAACATTCAGTACTTC | TRBJ2-4 | TRBV5-1 | few | -
CASSPSPRVYSNQPQHF | TGTGCCAGCTCGCCTTCGCCCCGAGTATATAGCAATCAGCCCCAGCATTTT | TRBJ1-5 | TRBV6-4 | - | -
CASSETSGKMSYEQYF | TGTGCCAGCAGTGAAACTAGCGGGAAAATGTCCTACGAGCAGTACTTC | TRBJ2-7 | TRBV2 | - | TRBD2
CASSQVHTGDWEQYF | TGCGCCAGCAGCCAAGTTCATACGGGGGACTGGGAGCAGTACTTC | TRBJ2-7 | TRBV4-1 | - | -
CASSYRGGTEAFF | TGTGCCAGCAGTTACAGGGGTGGGACTGAAGCTTTCTTT | TRBJ1-1 | TRBV6-5 | - | -
CASSEVRSNQPQHF | TGTGCCAGCAGTGAGGTGCGTAGCAATCAGCCCCAGCATTTT | TRBJ1-5 | TRBV2 | - | -
CASSAGTGRSGANVLTF | TGTGCCAGCAGTGCCGGGACAGGGCGCTCTGGGGCCAACGTCCTGACTTTC | TRBJ2-6 | TRBV27 | - | TRBD1